This T cell receptor beta chain appears in the sequencing data of a study of blood T cell repertoires in COVID-19. Turning to the study itself: PBMCs, B-cell-depleted T cells, or T cells were the source of the cDNA or gDNA that made up the material.

Sequenced by immunoSEQ multiplex PCR; TCRdb stores in-frame clones only, minus some. The repertoire consists of 150,000 to 200,000 clones, with under 85% occurring once and the leading ten covering 7.5% to 10%. The germline CDR1 and CDR2 sequences are SGHDT and YYEEEE. This CDR3 contains 16 residues. The germline V and J ends were trimmed by 0 bases and 4 bases, with 13 bases remaining between them. Sequencing was carried out using peripheral blood. This TCR derives from an elderly woman with acute or convalescent COVID-19. The chain has TRBV5-6 and TRBJ1-4, with D possibly matching TRBD1 (5 bases). The CDR3 DNA reads as TGTGCCAGCAGCTTGGTCGGGGGAGCAGTTAATGAAAAACTGTTTTTT. It specifies CASSLVGGAVNEKLFF.